This passage covers 9 T cell receptor beta chains from one sample sequenced in a study of shared clonotypes between healthy human individuals. Sequencing used immunoSEQ multiplex PCR; TCRdb keeps in-frame clones, though not all of them. The sample has 2.3 million or so clones; about 92% are singletons. Sequenced: naive CD4+ T cells from PBMCs. Subset in this sample: CD45RA+ positively selected. Source of these receptors: a man aged 18 to 29 in good health. Some clones in this sample may be carry-over from other donors' samples.

The chain carries TRBV10-3 and TRBJ2-5; no firm D call. Germline values: CDR1 ENHRY, CDR2 SYGVKD. The ends were cut back, 6 bases at V and 5 bases at J, with 7 bases in the middle. The CDR3 is 11 residues long. In DNA, the CDR3 is TGTGCCATCAGGAACAAGGAGACCCAGTACTTC. This codes for CAIRNKETQYF.

DNA of the CDR3: TGTGCCAGCAGTTTAGAGTTAGCGGCCCCCGATACGCAGTATTTT. It yields the protein CASSLELAAPDTQYF. The V and J genes are TRBV28 and TRBJ2-3, with D maybe TRBD2 (6 bases). V lost 2 bases, J lost 6 bases, and 15 bases lay in between. The CDR3 is 15 residues long. The germline CDR1 and CDR2 sequences are MDHEN and SYDVKM.

V gene TRBV4-2 combines with J gene TRBJ2-1; maybe TRBD2 (5 bases). Trimming removed 2 bases from V and 7 bases from J, with 9 bases in between. There are 13 residues in the CDR3. Germline CDR1 and CDR2: LGHNA and YNFKEQ. The CDR3 DNA reads TGTGCCAGCAGCCAATTCACGGGAAATGAGCAGTTCTTC. Its translation is CASSQFTGNEQFF.

V gene TRBV4-2 combines with J gene TRBJ2-3, with 15 bases matching TRBD2. V was pared by 4 bases and J by 2 bases, with 16 bases of the junction left unmatched. There are 21 residues in the CDR3. Per germline, CDR1 LGHNA and CDR2 YNFKEQ. The CDR3 region has the DNA TGTGCCAGCAGCCGCCGACCACGGACTAGCGGGAGGGCCCCCTACACAGATACGCAGTATTTT. Its protein product is CASSRRPRTSGRAPYTDTQYF.

The rearrangement uses TRBV28 and TRBJ2-1; D possibly corresponds to TRBD2 (5 bases). The V gene lost 4 bases and the J gene lost 6 bases, with 16 bases spanning the gap. The germline CDR1 and CDR2 sequences are MDHEN and SYDVKM. The CDR3 sequence is 15 residues long. The CDR3 sequence is CASSSPAGKTNEQFF. The CDR3 DNA follows: TGTGCCAGCAGTTCACCTGCCGGGAAGACCAATGAGCAGTTCTTC.

The V and J genes are TRBV25-1 and TRBJ1-6, with TRBD1 as a possible D gene (6 bases). The germline V and J ends were trimmed by 6 bases and 9 bases, with 15 bases remaining between them. The V gene's germline CDR1 is MGHDK and CDR2 SYGVNS. The CDR3 totals 14 residues. The chain's CDR3 is CASRTTGSGSPLHF. In DNA form, the CDR3 reads TGTGCCAGCAGAACCACAGGGTCAGGTTCACCCCTCCACTTT.

The gene calls are TRBV10-3 and TRBJ2-1; D possibly corresponds to TRBD1 (7 bases). The CDR3 totals 16 residues. The ends were cut back, 10 bases at V and 0 bases at J, with 19 bases in the middle. Germline-derived CDR1 and CDR2 are ENHRY and SYGVKD. DNA of the CDR3: TGTGCCACCCGAGACGCGGGACAGCGCTCCTACAATGAGCAGTTCTTC. This gives the protein CATRDAGQRSYNEQFF.

This chain connects TRBV11-3 to TRBJ2-7; D is perhaps TRBD1 (6 bases). Germline CDR1 and CDR2: SGHNT and YENEEA. V lost 4 bases to trimming and J lost 6 bases, with 19 bases between them. The CDR3 consists of 15 residues. CDR3 nucleotide sequence: TGTGCCAGCAGCTCCCACGGGGCAGGGGCCCGCGAGCAGTACTTC. It specifies CASSSHGAGAREQYF.

Note on this clone: This sample also contains other DNA sequences that code for the same CDR3. The V gene is TRBV2, the J gene TRBJ1-1; D not resolved. Trimming left V 6 bases short and J 1 base short, with 9 bases between. The germline V gene has CDR1 SNHLY and CDR2 FYNNEI. This CDR3 is built from 13 residues. The CDR3 DNA reads TGTGCCAGCAGCCTTCTCCAGAACACTGAAGCTTTCTTT. Translated: CASSLLQNTEAFF.